What follows are 27 T cell receptor beta chains derived from one specimen sequenced in a study of shared T cell receptors in the human thymus. Libraries were prepared by immunoSEQ multiplex PCR; TCRdb keeps only in-frame clonotypes and omits some of them. The profile shows approximately 660,000 clones, approximately 90% of them singletons. These data are also associated with another study on human thymus T cells.

The source material was thymocytes. Receptor source: a boy in the first two years of life with a congenital heart defect.

The chain recombines TRBV7-2 with TRBJ2-7, with 8 positions matching TRBD2. The CDR3 has 16 residues. The germline V gene has CDR1 SGHTA and CDR2 FQGNSA. V was clipped by 6 bases and J by 5 bases; unmatched bases: 15. The CDR3 DNA follows: TGTGCCAGCAGTCCGCCTAGGCAGCGGGAGATCGACGAGCAGTACTTC. This sequence encodes CASSPPRQREIDEQYF.

This clone was counted between two and nine times. The chain links TRBV25-1 to TRBJ1-5; 7 positions match TRBD1. V was pared by 6 bases and J by 7 bases, with 6 bases of the junction left unmatched. The CDR3 has 13 residues. Germline CDR1 and CDR2: MGHDK and SYGVNS. Here the CDR3 reads CASSKGGEQPQHF. The CDR3 DNA sequence: TGTGCCAGCAGCAAAGGGGGCGAACAGCCCCAGCATTTT.

The rearrangement links TRBV5-4 to TRBJ2-1; 11 bases fit TRBD2. J lost 0 bases, V lost 4 bases, and 12 bases had no gene match. The germline gives CDR1 SGHNT, CDR2 YYREEE (reference sequence). The length of the CDR3 is 19 residues. The CDR3 bases are TGTGCCAGCAGCACCGAGGGACTAGCGGCAAGGAGCTCCTACAATGAGCAGTTCTTC. Translated: CASSTEGLAARSSYNEQFF.

The chain carries TRBV28 and TRBJ2-7, with 9 bases matching TRBD1. Germline loops: CDR1 MDHEN, CDR2 SYDVKM. The CDR3 totals 15 residues. V lost 6 bases and J lost 1; bases outside the gene matches: 7. CDR3 amino acids: CASSAPGQGSYEQYF. DNA of the CDR3: TGTGCCAGCAGCGCCCCGGGACAGGGATCCTACGAGCAGTACTTC.

The V and J genes are TRBV4-1 and TRBJ2-7; possibly TRBD1 for D (6 bases). Germline values: CDR1 MGHRA, CDR2 YSYEKL. V was cut by 0 bases and J by 2 bases, with 14 bases left in between. CDR3 length equals 16 residues. CDR3 in amino acids: CASSQDRKGETYEQYF. The CDR3 DNA sequence: TGCGCCAGCAGCCAAGATCGCAAGGGGGAAACCTACGAGCAGTACTTC.

V gene TRBV5-4 combines with J gene TRBJ1-4; unclear D gene. The CDR3 is 14 residues long. Trimming took off 1 base at V and 1 base at J, with 5 bases between the two ends. The germline V gene encodes CDR1 SGHNT and CDR2 YYREEE (reference sequence). The CDR3 loop is CASSLSGTNEKLFF. DNA for the CDR3: TGTGCCAGCAGCTTGTCCGGAACTAATGAAAAACTGTTTTTT.

The V gene is TRBV5-6, the J gene TRBJ2-3; the match to TRBD1 covers 7 bases. J gave up 4 bases and V 0 bases, and 5 bases lay outside the gene matches. Germline assignment: CDR1 SGHDT and CDR2 YYEEEE. The CDR3 length is 15 residues. As DNA, the CDR3 is TGTGCCAGCAGCTTGGGCAGGGGGTCCGCAGATACGCAGTATTTT. Translation: CASSLGRGSADTQYF.

The CDR3 is CASSPPGDTEAFF. The DNA of the CDR3 is TGTGCCAGCTCACCGCCGGGGGACACTGAAGCTTTCTTT. The chain combines TRBV18 with TRBJ1-1; D may be TRBD1 (5 bases). This CDR3 comprises 13 residues. Germline assignment: CDR1 KGHSH and CDR2 LQKENI. The ends were cut back, 3 bases at V and 3 bases at J, with 8 bases in the middle.

The gene calls are TRBV19 and TRBJ1-5; the D is unclear. With 4 bases removed from V and 3 bases from J, the gap between germline ends came to 7 bases. This CDR3 has 13 residues. Germline V gives CDR1 LNHDA, CDR2 SQIVND (reference sequence). The DNA of the CDR3 is TGTGCCAGTAGTAGAGGGCCCAATCAGCCCCAGCATTTT. Protein sequence: CASSRGPNQPQHF.

This clone was seen only once. The chain couples TRBV14 to TRBJ2-7; TRBD2 aligns across 11 bases. This CDR3 has 15 amino acids. Germline-derived CDR1 and CDR2 are SGHDN and FVKESK. V trimming: 2 bases; J trimming: 2 bases; junction bases outside the gene matches: 2. The CDR3 region is CASSQSSGRAYEQYF. The CDR3 DNA reads as TGTGCCAGCAGCCAAAGTAGCGGGAGGGCCTACGAGCAGTACTTC.

The gene calls are TRBV6-6 and TRBJ1-1, with 9 positions matching TRBD1. V lost 6 bases to trimming and J lost 0 bases; unmatched junction nucleotides: 8. The length of the CDR3 is 16 residues. Germline lookup yields CDR1 MNHNY and CDR2 SVGAGI (reference sequence). The DNA for the CDR3 is TGTGCCAGCAGACACGCCGGGGACAGGGTGAACACTGAAGCTTTCTTT. Encoded protein: CASRHAGDRVNTEAFF.

The V gene is TRBV5-8, the J gene TRBJ1-5; 10 nucleotides agree with TRBD1. This CDR3 contains 14 residues. Germline CDR1 and CDR2: SGHTS and YDEGEE. J gave up 5 bases and V 4 bases, and 3 bases lay outside the gene matches. CDR3 region: CASSPGQGYQPQHF. CDR3 nucleotide sequence: TGTGCCAGCAGCCCGGGACAGGGGTATCAGCCCCAGCATTTT.

The rearrangement joins TRBV28 to TRBJ1-1; D is unclear. CDR3 size: 12 residues. Between the trimmed V and J ends, which lost 6 bases and 10 bases, there was a span of 15 bases. In germline, CDR1 is MDHEN, CDR2 SYDVKM. The CDR3 DNA reads as TGTGCCAGCAGCTTTAAAGGAGAAGGAGCTTTCTTT. Protein sequence: CASSFKGEGAFF.

The J gene is TRBJ2-3, the V gene TRBV4-3; TRBD2 aligns across 8 bases. The length of the CDR3 is 18 residues. Germline V CDR1 and CDR2: LGHNA, YSLEER. Trimming at V came to 5 bases and at J to 0 bases, leaving 13 bases not matched to a gene. CDR3 sequence reads: CASSSRQRELTSTDTQYF. The CDR3, as DNA: TGCGCCAGCAGCTCCCGACAGCGGGAGCTAACTAGCACAGATACGCAGTATTTT.

The rearrangement joins TRBV2 to TRBJ2-3, with 10 bases identical to TRBD2. The CDR3 is 14 amino acids. Trimming at V came to 8 bases and at J to 5 bases, leaving 7 bases not matched to a gene. Germline V CDR1 and CDR2: SNHLY, FYNNEI. CDR3 amino acids: CASGLAGVLDTQYF. The CDR3, as DNA: TGTGCCAGCGGGCTAGCGGGAGTCTTAGATACGCAGTATTTT.

This chain connects TRBV29-1 to TRBJ2-5; 8 positions agree with TRBD1. The J call may be faulty, since TRBJ2-7 better matches the DNA end. Germline CDR1 and CDR2: SQVTM and ANQGSEA. The CDR3 sequence is 12 residues long. The CDR3 region has the DNA TGCAGCGCGGGGACAGGAACCTACGAGCAGTACTTC. Encoded protein: CSAGTGTYEQYF.

V usage is TRBV9 and J usage is TRBJ1-1, with a weak D call TRBD1 (6 bases). Germline-derived CDR1 and CDR2 are SGDLS and YYNGEE. Trimming took off 4 bases at V and 3 bases at J, with 16 bases between the two ends. There are 15 residues in the CDR3. The CDR3 here is CASSPLGGAYTEAFF. Written as DNA, the CDR3 is TGTGCCAGCAGCCCCCTGGGGGGGGCCTACACTGAAGCTTTCTTT.

This rearrangement joins TRBV5-1 to TRBJ1-2; weak D call: TRBD1 (6 bases). CDR1 is SGHRS and CDR2 is YFSETQ in the germline V gene. The length of the CDR3 is 15 residues. The V and J ends lost 4 bases and 4 bases respectively, with 17 bases between them. The CDR3 sequence: CASSPNGQLFYGYTF. DNA for the CDR3: TGCGCCAGCAGCCCCAACGGACAGCTATTCTATGGCTACACCTTC.

In this sample, this clone turned up a few times. The chain uses TRBV2 and TRBJ2-7; 11 bases are shared with TRBD1. V was clipped by 1 base and J by 5 bases; unmatched bases: 4. Germline loops: CDR1 SNHLY, CDR2 FYNNEI. The length of the CDR3 is 15 residues. The DNA for the CDR3 is TGTGCCAGCAGTGAAGGCGGACAGGGGGCCCACGAGCAGTACTTC. As protein: CASSEGGQGAHEQYF. Together with reference TRBV2 and TRBJ2-7, the CDR3 gives the full variable domain: EPEVTQTPSHQVTQMGQEVILRCVPISNHLYFYWYRQILGQKVEFLVSFYNNEISEKSEIFDDQFSVERPDGSNFTLKIRSTKLEDSAMYFCASSEGGQGAHEQYFGPGTRLTVT.

The chain joins TRBV7-2 to TRBJ2-5; TRBD2 agrees at 14 bases. V lost 4 bases to trimming and J lost 5 bases; unmatched junction nucleotides: 6. The CDR3 is made up of 16 amino acids. Germline values: CDR1 SGHTA, CDR2 FQGNSA. CDR3 DNA sequence: TGTGCCAGCAGCTCAGGACTAGCGGGGGGAGGGGAGACCCAGTACTTC. Protein sequence: CASSSGLAGGGETQYF.

This clone has just a few counts. The sample contains more than one DNA sequence encoding this CDR3. V is TRBV6-5 and J is TRBJ1-5; D remains ambiguous. The V and J ends lost 6 bases and 6 bases respectively, with 9 bases between them. Per the germline V gene, CDR1 is MNHEY and CDR2 is SVGAGI. The CDR3 consists of 12 residues. The CDR3 is CASSPRGQPQHF. The CDR3, as DNA: TGTGCCAGCAGCCCCAGAGGTCAGCCCCAGCATTTT.

The rearrangement uses TRBV25-1 and TRBJ2-3; 8 nucleotides agree with TRBD1. This CDR3 comprises 17 residues. CDR1 and CDR2 from the germline V gene are MGHDK and SYGVNS. V was clipped by 8 bases and J by 2 bases; unmatched bases: 15. The CDR3 spells CASGTRGQGAFTDTQYF. CDR3 in DNA: TGTGCCAGCGGAACCAGAGGCCAGGGGGCCTTCACAGATACGCAGTATTTT.

This chain links TRBV4-1 with TRBJ2-5; D might be TRBD2 (5 bases). The V and J ends lost 1 base and 0 bases respectively, with 9 bases between them. Germline assignment: CDR1 MGHRA and CDR2 YSYEKL. This CDR3 has 15 amino acids. As DNA, the CDR3 is TGCGCCAGCAGCCAAGCTGCGGAGGACCAAGAGACCCAGTACTTC. It yields the protein CASSQAAEDQETQYF.

This chain uses TRBV10-3 with TRBJ2-1; 8 bases are shared with TRBD2. Germline CDR1 reads ENHRY; CDR2 reads SYGVKD. J gave up 10 bases and V 4 bases, and 6 bases lay outside the gene matches. The CDR3 length is 13 residues. The CDR3 DNA follows: TGTGCCATCAGTGTAGGGCTAGCGGGCGAGCAGTTCTTC. This translates into CAISVGLAGEQFF.

This chain links TRBV25-1 with TRBJ2-7; D is uncertain. This CDR3 comprises 15 residues. The germline V gene has CDR1 MGHDK and CDR2 SYGVNS. Trimming removed 2 bases from V and 3 bases from J, with 14 bases in between. The CDR3 coding sequence is TGTGCCAGCAGTGAAGGCCAAAGCGTCGGCTACGAGCAGTACTTC. Amino acids: CASSEGQSVGYEQYF.

The genes are TRBV19 and TRBJ2-6; 10 nucleotides align to TRBD2. CDR3 length: 19 amino acids. Germline CDR1 LNHDA, CDR2 SQIVND (reference sequence). Losses at the gene ends were 6 bases for V and 2 bases for J; bases not matched to a gene: 13. The CDR3 protein is CASSPSRPAGGPGANVLTF. DNA of the CDR3: TGTGCCAGTAGCCCCTCCCGTCCAGCGGGAGGGCCTGGGGCCAACGTCCTGACTTTC.

J is TRBJ2-1 and V is TRBV28, with TRBD2 matching over 11 bases. Per germline, CDR1 MDHEN and CDR2 SYDVKM. The V and J ends lost 0 bases and 10 bases, in that order; junction bases with no gene match: 17. The CDR3 covers 19 residues. CDR3 amino acids: CASSLWGSSASGRPSEQFF. CDR3 nucleotide sequence: TGTGCCAGCAGTTTATGGGGCTCCTCGGCTAGCGGGAGGCCCTCCGAGCAGTTCTTC.